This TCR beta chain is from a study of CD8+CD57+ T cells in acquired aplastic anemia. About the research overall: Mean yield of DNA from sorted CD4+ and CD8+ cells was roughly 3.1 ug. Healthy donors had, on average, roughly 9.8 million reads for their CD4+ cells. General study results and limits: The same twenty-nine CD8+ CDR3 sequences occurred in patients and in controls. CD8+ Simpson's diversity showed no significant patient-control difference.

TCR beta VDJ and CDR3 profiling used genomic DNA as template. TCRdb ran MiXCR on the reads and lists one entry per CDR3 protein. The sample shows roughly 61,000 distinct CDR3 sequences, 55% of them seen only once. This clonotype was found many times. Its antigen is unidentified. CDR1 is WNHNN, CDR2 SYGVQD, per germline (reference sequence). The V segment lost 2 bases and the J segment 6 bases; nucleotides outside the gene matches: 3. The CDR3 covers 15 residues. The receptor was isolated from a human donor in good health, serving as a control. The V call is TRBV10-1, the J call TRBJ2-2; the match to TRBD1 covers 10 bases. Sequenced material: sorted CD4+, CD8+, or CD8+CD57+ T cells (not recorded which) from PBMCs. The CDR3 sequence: CASSEAGTGAGELFF. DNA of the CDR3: TGCGCCAGCAGTGAGGCCGGGACAGGGGCCGGGGAGCTGTTTTTT.